This paragraph covers one TCR beta chain sequence. Its target is unknown. The data were taken from a study of long-term antiretroviral therapy in people with HIV. General observations from the study: At every time point, clones expanded before ART dominated the repertoire. Blood dating 2004 to 2017 may reflect older ART regimens.

Running of the v3.0 immunoSEQ assay took place at survey level. The method was immunoSEQ multiplex PCR; TCRdb's version includes in-frame clones alone and lacks a portion of them. The sample yields approximately 17,000 clones, about four fifths seen once. The clonotype was recovered from a woman aged 18-30 years with HIV. Sequenced here: unsorted PBMCs, sampled 0.6 years after starting antiretroviral therapy.

The CDR3 protein is CASSLSAMGANYGYTF. The CDR3 DNA sequence: TGCGCCAGCAGCTTGTCGGCAATGGGAGCTAACTATGGCTACACCTTC. The rearrangement uses TRBV5-1 and TRBJ1-2, with D uncertain. The CDR3 is 16 amino acids. Germline V gives CDR1 SGHRS, CDR2 YFSETQ. Deletions cut 1 base from V and 0 bases from J, with 13 bases between.